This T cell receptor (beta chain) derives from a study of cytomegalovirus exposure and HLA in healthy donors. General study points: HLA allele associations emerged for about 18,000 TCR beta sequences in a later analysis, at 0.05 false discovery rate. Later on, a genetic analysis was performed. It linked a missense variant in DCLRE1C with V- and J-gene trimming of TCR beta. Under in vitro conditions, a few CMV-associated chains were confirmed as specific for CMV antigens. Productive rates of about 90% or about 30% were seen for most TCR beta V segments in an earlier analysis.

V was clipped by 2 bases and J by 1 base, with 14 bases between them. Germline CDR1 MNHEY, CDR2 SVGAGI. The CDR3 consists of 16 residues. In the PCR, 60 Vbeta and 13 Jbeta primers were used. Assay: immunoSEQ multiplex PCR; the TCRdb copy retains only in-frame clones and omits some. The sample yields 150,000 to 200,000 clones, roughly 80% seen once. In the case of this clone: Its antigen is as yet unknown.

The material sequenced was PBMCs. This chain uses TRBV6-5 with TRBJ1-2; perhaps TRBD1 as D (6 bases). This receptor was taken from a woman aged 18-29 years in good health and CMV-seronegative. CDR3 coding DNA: TGTGCCAGCAGTTACCCTAGGGACACCCGTAACTATGGCTACACCTTC. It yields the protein CASSYPRDTRNYGYTF.